This TCR beta chain emerged from a study of regulatory T cells in long-lasting Graves disease. Time point denoted: newly diagnosed GD, antithyroid drugs for less than 3 months. There was RNA extracted from PBMCs, and the TCR library was made from it. Arm-PCR of CDR3 regions with iRepertoire HTBI primers generated TCR beta libraries. Via MiXCR, TCRdb re-called the multiplex PCR reads, giving one row per CDR3 protein. The table lists 400,000 to 500,000 distinct CDR3 sequences, about 16% of them singletons, with 15% to 20% in the top ten. Study results and caveats: Lower TCR diversity was seen in persistent Graves' patients than in newly diagnosed ones.

Trimming shortened V by 6 bases and J by 5 bases, and 10 bases separated the two germline ends. Germline CDR1 MNHEY, CDR2 SVGEGT. This CDR3 region has 12 residues. About this clonotype: Its target is not known.

This same sample was also taken into another study, of T cells in Graves' hyperthyroidism and ophthalmopathy. This second study says: Diagnosis rested on symptoms, serum thyroxine and TRAb, thyroid ultrasound, and orbital computed tomography. HTBI primers were employed in a first-round RT-PCR of the TCR CDR3.

The receptor's source is a woman in her twenties or thirties with Graves disease. The material was peripheral blood mononuclear cells (PBMCs), obtained at new diagnosis, from a patient treated with antithyroid drugs. The chain links TRBV6-2 or TRBV6-3 to TRBJ1-2; D perhaps matches TRBD1 (5 bases). CDR3 region: CASSRRDYGYTF. The CDR3 nucleotides are TGTGCCAGCAGCCGCAGGGATTATGGCTACACCTTC.